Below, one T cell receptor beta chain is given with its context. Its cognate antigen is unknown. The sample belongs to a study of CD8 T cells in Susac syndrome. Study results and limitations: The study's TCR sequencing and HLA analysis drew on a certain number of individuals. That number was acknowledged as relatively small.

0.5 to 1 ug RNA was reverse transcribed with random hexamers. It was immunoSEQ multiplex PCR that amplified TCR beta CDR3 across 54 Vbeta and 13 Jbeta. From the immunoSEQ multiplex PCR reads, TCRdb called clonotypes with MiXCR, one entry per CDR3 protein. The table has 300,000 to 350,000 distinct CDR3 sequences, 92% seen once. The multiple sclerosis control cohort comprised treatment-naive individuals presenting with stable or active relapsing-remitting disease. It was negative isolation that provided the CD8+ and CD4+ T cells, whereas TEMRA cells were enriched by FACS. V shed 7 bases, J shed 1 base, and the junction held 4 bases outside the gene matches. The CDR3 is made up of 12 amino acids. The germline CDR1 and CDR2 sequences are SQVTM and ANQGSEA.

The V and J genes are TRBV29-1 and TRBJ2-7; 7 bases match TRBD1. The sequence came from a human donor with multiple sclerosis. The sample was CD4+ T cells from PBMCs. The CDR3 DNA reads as TGCAGCGCCGGGGACAGTTCCTACGAGCAGTACTTC. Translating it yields CSAGDSSYEQYF.